Listed below are T cell receptor beta chains from one sample, sequenced in a study of post-analysis software for immune sequencing data. TCRdb called the PCR reads again in MiXCR, with one record for every CDR3 protein. The sample lists 450,000 to 650,000 distinct CDR3 sequences; roughly 45% were seen once. The sequenced sample consisted of blood. Every receptor here comes from a girl aged 10-17 years with multiple sclerosis. Each CDR3 is given with its conserved first and last residue. D genes are given only for firm matches. Clone size, where shown, is once, few, many, or a class for clones that have expanded.

d_call,clone_size,j_call,v_call,cdr3_nt,cdr3_aa
.,.,TRBJ2-3,TRBV20-1,TGCAGTGCCACGGGGTTCTCGAGCACAGATACGCAGTATTTT,CSATGFSSTDTQYF
.,many,TRBJ2-6,TRBV5-1,TGCGCCAGCAGCCCTAGATCTGGGGCCAACGTCCTGACTTTC,CASSPRSGANVLTF
.,.,TRBJ2-4,TRBV12-3/TRBV12-4,TGTGCCAGCAACCCGGGACTCTCGGACGCCAAAAACATTCAGTACTTC,CASNPGLSDAKNIQYF
TRBD1,.,TRBJ1-1,TRBV5-1,TGCGCCAGCAGTTATGGGACAGCCCTTGAAGCTTTCTTT,CASSYGTALEAFF
.,.,TRBJ2-7,TRBV12-3/TRBV12-4,TGTGCCAGCAGTTTCGGGACCGCCTCCTACGAGCAGTACTTC,CASSFGTASYEQYF
.,.,TRBJ2-5,TRBV10-3,TGTGCCATCAGTGTCCGGGGCGCAAGGGCAGAGACCCAGTACTTC,CAISVRGARAETQYF
.,.,TRBJ2-6,TRBV5-1,TGCGCCAGCAGCCTGGACGGGAGCACTGGGGCCAACGTCCGGACTTTC,CASSLDGSTGANVRTF
.,few,TRBJ2-1,TRBV7-3,TGTGCCAGCAGACCAACAGGTGGGCCCTACAACAATGAGCAGTTCTTC,CASRPTGGPYNNEQFF
TRBD2,few,TRBJ2-5,TRBV7-2,TGTGCCAGCAGCGTAGTGGTAGCGGGGGGGCTGGAGACCCAGTACTTC,CASSVVVAGGLETQYF
.,few,TRBJ2-3,TRBV15,TGTGCCACCAGCAGAGATGCAGGGACTCCCACAGATACGCAGTATTTT,CATSRDAGTPTDTQYF
TRBD1,few,TRBJ1-4,TRBV20-1,TGCAGTGCTGGAGACAGGGCCGGAGCACATGCTGAAAAACTGTTTTTT,CSAGDRAGAHAEKLFF
TRBD1,.,TRBJ2-1,TRBV5-1,TGCGCCAGCAGCATCGGACAGGGCATCAAGTTCTTC,CASSIGQGIKFF
TRBD1,.,TRBJ2-5,TRBV4-2,TGTGCCAGCAGCCAACACACAAGGGGGCAGGAGACCCAGTACTTC,CASSQHTRGQETQYF
.,.,TRBJ2-3,TRBV12-3/TRBV12-4,TGTGCCAGCAGTTCGGACGGGAATACGCAGTATTTT,CASSSDGNTQYF
TRBD2,few,TRBJ2-5,TRBV29-1,TGCAGCGTTGAAGCCCGACCGGGACTAGCGGCCCCGGCGGGGGAGACCCAGTACTTC,CSVEARPGLAAPAGETQYF
TRBD1,few,TRBJ2-6,TRBV6-1,TGTGCCAGCAGCCAATTTGGACAGGCTACCTCTGGGGCCAACGTCCTGACTTTC,CASSQFGQATSGANVLTF
.,.,TRBJ2-1,TRBV18,TGTGCCAGCTCACCCAGGAAGGGGGGGAGCAATGAGCAGTTCTTC,CASSPRKGGSNEQFF